This T cell receptor (beta chain) came from a study of T cell repertoires in ileal Crohn's disease. Sequencing used immunoSEQ multiplex PCR; TCRdb keeps in-frame clones, though not all of them. The table includes fewer than 4,500 clones, about 85% detected once. Unmatched junction bases numbered 12, after V lost 4 bases and J lost 0 bases. CDR3 length: 19 residues. Germline V gene data show CDR1 as SGHVS and CDR2 as FNYEAQ. Time point indicated: neoterminal ileum biopsy at postoperative endoscopy, about 6 months after surgery. J is TRBJ1-4 and V is TRBV7-6; 9 bases are shared with TRBD1. The sample comprised ileal tissue. This TCR was sampled from an adult with Crohn's disease. CDR3 sequence reads: CASSSLLYGTGSTNEKLFF. The CDR3 nucleotides are TGTGCCAGCAGCTCTTTGCTCTACGGGACAGGGTCAACTAATGAAAAACTGTTTTTT.